A single sample gave rise to the 27 T cell receptor beta chains below, sequenced in a study of molecular identifiers for immune sequencing clone quantification. TCRdb reanalysed the PCR reads using MiXCR and keeps one entry per CDR3 protein. The table has about 640,000 distinct CDR3 sequences, approximately 20% seen once. Sequencing input: naive CD8+ T cells from blood, with Jurkat cell RNA spiked in. Subset: FACS-sorted CD8+CD4-CCR7+CD45RA+ naive T cells. The receptors here all came from a human donor in good health. Some libraries in this study had Jurkat cell RNA spiked in.

This clonotype was seen many times. V gene TRBV5-6 combines with J gene TRBJ2-5; possibly TRBD1 or TRBD2 for D (5 bases each). The CDR3 is made up of 14 amino acids. Germline assignment: CDR1 SGHDT and CDR2 YYEEEE. V lost 0 bases, J lost 4 bases, and 10 bases lay in between. The CDR3 region has the DNA TGTGCCAGCAGCTTGGCTCGGGACCCAGAGACCCAGTACTTC. This gives the protein CASSLARDPETQYF.

Details on this clonotype: Here the CDR3 omits its conserved ending phenylalanine or tryptophan, so a read error is the likely source. This chain links TRBV19 with TRBJ2-5; 12 bases line up with TRBD2. The CDR3 sequence is 16 residues long. Trimming removed 5 bases from V and 5 bases from J; junction bases left unmatched: 9. Per the germline V gene, CDR1 is LNHDA and CDR2 is SQIVND (reference sequence). CDR3 nucleotide sequence: TGTGCCAGTAGTCAGACTAGCGGGGGTAGTATGGAGACCCAGTACTCC. Residues: CASSQTSGGSMETQYS.

This clonotype was observed at least ten times. V is TRBV6-5 and J is TRBJ1-3; maybe TRBD1 (5 bases). Trimming removed 7 bases from V and 0 bases from J, with 13 bases in between. Germline values: CDR1 MNHEY, CDR2 SVGAGI. This CDR3 is 15 amino acids long. The CDR3 DNA reads as TGTGCCAGCAAAGACAGAGTCTCCTCTGGAAACACCATATATTTT. Protein sequence: CASKDRVSSGNTIYF.

The V call is TRBV19, the J call TRBJ2-5; 7 nucleotides line up with TRBD1. The CDR3 totals 14 residues. The V gene's germline CDR1 is LNHDA and CDR2 SQIVND (reference sequence). V trimming: 4 bases; J trimming: 5 bases; junction bases outside the gene matches: 7. The DNA of the CDR3 is TGTGCCAGTAGTACAGACGACAGGGTTGAGACCCAGTACTTC. It yields the protein CASSTDDRVETQYF.

This clonotype was seen ten or more times. The chain joins TRBV4-3 to TRBJ2-1; 9 positions agree with TRBD2. Germline V CDR1 and CDR2: LGHNA, YSLEER. CDR3 length equals 17 residues. With 2 bases clipped from V and 4 bases from J, the junction kept 9 bases outside the gene matches. The CDR3 sequence: CASSQSEGLAGYNEQFF. CDR3 DNA: TGCGCCAGCAGCCAAAGTGAGGGGCTAGCGGGATACAATGAGCAGTTCTTC.

This chain links TRBV20-1 with TRBJ2-7, with 10 bases lining up with TRBD2. CDR3 length equals 13 residues. The germline CDR1 and CDR2 sequences are DFQATT and SNEGSKA (reference sequence). Trimming removed 1 base from V and 4 bases from J; junction bases left unmatched: 1. CDR3 in DNA: TGCAGTGCTAGAGTTAGCGGGGGGTACGAGCAGTACTTC. Translated, it gives CSARVSGGYEQYF.

Ten or more counts support this clonotype. In DNA form, the CDR3 reads TGTGCCAGCAGCTATGGACTAGGAGCCTACGAGCAGTACTTC. This encodes CASSYGLGAYEQYF. This rearrangement joins TRBV7-6 to TRBJ2-7, with 7 bases fitting TRBD2. CDR3 length equals 14 residues. The J segment lost 2 bases and the V segment lost 4 bases, leaving 5 bases of the junction unmatched. Germline V lookup: CDR1 SGHVS, CDR2 FNYEAQ.

This clonotype was counted many times. The V call is TRBV7-9, the J call TRBJ1-6; maybe TRBD1 (5 bases). Trimming left V 6 bases short and J 7 bases short, with 22 bases between. Germline loops: CDR1 SEHNR, CDR2 FQNEAQ (reference sequence). The CDR3 loop spans 17 amino acids. CDR3 protein: CASSLGGGIGKNSPLHF. CDR3 bases: TGTGCCAGCAGTCTGGGGGGAGGGATTGGGAAGAATTCACCCCTCCACTTT.

As regards this clonotype: A read error may be the cause here, since a much bigger clone is one base away. The V gene is TRBV27, the J gene TRBJ1-1, with TRBD1 matching over 8 bases. Trimming removed 5 bases from V and 6 bases from J; junction bases left unmatched: 11. CDR3 length equals 15 residues. Germline V gene sequence: CDR1 MNHEY, CDR2 SMNVEV (reference sequence). This CDR3 reads CASSNPRGLNAEAFF. The CDR3 nucleotides read TGTGCCAGCAGTAACCCCAGGGGGCTTAACGCTGAAGCTTTCTTT.

This clonotype was found many times. The CDR3 protein is CASRQGPNAETQYF. Here the CDR3 DNA reads TGTGCCAGCAGGCAGGGACCCAATGCGGAGACCCAGTACTTC. This chain uses TRBV5-6 with TRBJ2-5; D may correspond to TRBD1 or TRBD2 (5 bases each). Germline V gene sequence: CDR1 SGHDT, CDR2 YYEEEE. There are 14 residues in the CDR3. Trimming took off 5 bases at V and 5 bases at J, with 16 bases between the two ends.

The CDR3: CASSPRWPRWMNTEAFF. The DNA of the CDR3 is TGTGCCAGCAGCCCCCGGTGGCCTAGATGGATGAACACTGAAGCTTTCTTT. The chain joins TRBV3-2 to TRBJ1-1; TRBD1, the table's D call, lacks a check against the DNA. TRBV3-2 counts as a pseudogene. This CDR3 comprises 17 residues.

The chain couples TRBV12-3 or TRBV12-4 to TRBJ2-2, with 11 bases lining up with TRBD2. The CDR3 runs to 18 residues. V was clipped by 1 base and J by 7 bases; unmatched bases: 11. Written as DNA, the CDR3 is TGTGCCAGCAGTTTAGAAGTACTAGCGGGAGATCGCGGCGGGGAGCTGTTTTTT. It yields the protein CASSLEVLAGDRGGELFF.

This clonotype was counted between two and nine times. This chain links TRBV27 with TRBJ1-2; TRBD1 aligns across 11 bases. This CDR3 region has 14 residues. In germline, CDR1 is MNHEY, CDR2 SMNVEV (reference sequence). J lost 7 bases, V lost 6 bases, and 7 bases had no gene match. The CDR3 DNA follows: TGTGCCAGCAGCGCGGGGACAGGGGGAAGTGGCTACACCTTC. Translation: CASSAGTGGSGYTF.

This clonotype was counted ten times or more. The V and J genes are TRBV6-5 and TRBJ1-2; no definite D call. Trimming left V 2 bases short and J 0 bases short, with 19 bases between. Germline values: CDR1 MNHEY, CDR2 SVGAGI. The CDR3 consists of 18 residues. The CDR3 DNA follows: TGTGCCAGCAGTTACCGCTCCTGGAGCACGACCACTAACTATGGCTACACCTTC. Encoded protein: CASSYRSWSTTTNYGYTF.

This clonotype was seen at least ten times. J is TRBJ2-3 and V is TRBV6-5, with 7 bases fitting TRBD2. Germline loops: CDR1 MNHEY, CDR2 SVGAGI. The CDR3 is made up of 15 amino acids. The J segment lost 3 bases and the V segment lost 6 bases, leaving 9 bases of the junction unmatched. The CDR3, as DNA: TGTGCCAGCAGAGAAGTTCAACTAGCGACAGATACGCAGTATTTT. This sequence encodes CASREVQLATDTQYF.

This clonotype was recorded at least ten times. The chain carries TRBV11-2 and TRBJ2-1, with a possible D match to TRBD2 (5 bases). Germline V gene sequence: CDR1 SGHAT, CDR2 FQNNGV. CDR3 size: 13 residues. Trimming left V 2 bases short and J 8 bases short, with 10 bases between. The CDR3 DNA sequence: TGTGCCAGCAGCTTAAGGTTTAGCGATGAGCAGTTCTTC. This codes for CASSLRFSDEQFF.

The genes are TRBV20-1 and TRBJ2-7; D may match TRBD1 or TRBD2 (5 bases each). CDR1 DFQATT and CDR2 SNEGSKA come from the germline V gene (reference sequence). This CDR3 is 14 amino acids long. Trimming cost V 6 bases and J 0 bases, with 15 bases left between them. The CDR3 bases are TGCAGTGCGCTGCCAAGGGACCACTCCTACGAGCAGTACTTC. It specifies CSALPRDHSYEQYF.

For this clonotype: This may be a read error, as it is one base from a much larger clone. V is TRBV27 and J is TRBJ2-5, with 9 bases lining up with TRBD2. Germline V gene lookup returns CDR1 MNHEY and CDR2 SMNVEV (reference sequence). This CDR3 is built from 16 residues. After removal of 8 bases from V and 2 bases from J, the junction contained 12 bases not matched to a gene. The CDR3 protein is CASGTLAGEGQETQYF. CDR3 sequence (DNA): TGTGCCAGCGGTACGTTAGCGGGAGAAGGACAAGAGACCCAGTACTTC.

On this clonotype: A clone one base away is much larger, so this may be a read error. V is TRBV15 and J is TRBJ1-3; D ambiguous. V dropped 3 bases and J dropped 2 bases, with 5 bases sitting between them. CDR3 size: 13 residues. CDR1 is LNHNV, CDR2 YYDKDF, per germline (reference sequence). For the CDR3, the DNA is TGTGCCACCAGCAGCGTTCCTGGAAACACCATATATTTT. Encoded protein: CATSSVPGNTIYF.

This clonotype has at least ten counts. The chain carries TRBV30 and TRBJ1-1, with 7 bases aligning to TRBD1. Germline V gene lookup returns CDR1 GTSNPN and CDR2 SVGIG (reference sequence). V trimming: 1 base; J trimming: 0 bases; junction bases outside the gene matches: 5. The CDR3 length is 15 residues. For the CDR3, the DNA is TGTGCCTGGAGTGACAGGGGATCTTTGAACACTGAAGCTTTCTTT. Translated: CAWSDRGSLNTEAFF.

In the case of this clonotype: Sequence at one end of the junction differs from germline and may be a read error. The V call is TRBV9, the J call TRBJ2-7; 7 bases map to TRBD1. The CDR3 is 14 residues long. The germline V gene has CDR1 SGDLS and CDR2 YYNGEE. In nucleotides, the CDR3 is TGTACCAGCAGCCCACGAGACAGGGCCTACGAGCAGTACTTC. It translates to CTSSPRDRAYEQYF. The full variable domain, completed using reference TRBV9 and TRBJ2-7, is DSGVTQTPKHLITATGQRVTLRCSPRSGDLSVYWYQQSLDQGLQFLIQYYNGEERAKGNILERFSAQQFPDLHSELNLSSLELGDSALYFCTSSPRDRAYEQYFGPGTRLTVT.

CDR3 DNA: TGTGCCTGGAGTGGAGGGGTGAGCTCCTATAATTCACCCCTCCACTTT. Its protein is CAWSGGVSSYNSPLHF. The gene calls are TRBV30 and TRBJ1-6, with D possibly matching TRBD1 (5 bases). The CDR3 length is 16 residues. V gave up 1 base and J gave up 0 bases, with 10 bases separating them. Germline V gives CDR1 GTSNPN, CDR2 SVGIG (reference sequence).

This clonotype appeared many times. The J gene is TRBJ2-5, the V gene TRBV27; 8 bases align to TRBD1. From germline, CDR1 is MNHEY and CDR2 SMNVEV (reference sequence). The CDR3 contains 14 residues. J was trimmed by 3 bases and V by 3 bases; bases with no gene match: 3. The CDR3 protein is CASSLQGAKETQYF. In DNA, the CDR3 is TGTGCCAGCAGTTTGCAGGGGGCGAAAGAGACCCAGTACTTC.

This clonotype was counted ten times or more. The chain joins TRBV27 to TRBJ1-5; a weak D match, TRBD1 (6 bases). Germline CDR1 MNHEY, CDR2 SMNVEV (reference sequence). V shed 7 bases and J shed 5 bases, with 15 bases lying between them. The CDR3 has 14 residues. The CDR3 DNA follows: TGTGCCAGCAACCCCCAGGGGTCTGATCAGCCCCAGCATTTT. Encoded protein: CASNPQGSDQPQHF.

This clonotype occurred a few times. The chain carries TRBV9 and TRBJ2-1; D not certain. V dropped 4 bases and J dropped 5 bases, with 13 bases sitting between them. The CDR3 totals 14 residues. Germline-derived CDR1 and CDR2 are SGDLS and YYNGEE. CDR3 protein: CASSPPTINNEQFF. CDR3 coding DNA: TGTGCCAGCAGCCCACCGACAATAAACAATGAGCAGTTCTTC.

The V gene is TRBV19, the J gene TRBJ1-1; D is perhaps TRBD1 (5 bases). Trimming removed 5 bases at V and 2 bases at J, with 15 bases between. The CDR3 is 15 residues long. Germline V CDR1 and CDR2: LNHDA, SQIVND (reference sequence). The CDR3 region is CASSPSREVNTEAFF. Here the CDR3 DNA reads TGTGCCAGTAGTCCCAGCAGGGAGGTCAACACTGAAGCTTTCTTT.

In this sample, this clonotype turned up many times. The V gene is TRBV5-6, the J gene TRBJ2-2; D is unresolved. The CDR3 contains 13 residues. The ends were cut back, 2 bases at V and 5 bases at J, with 7 bases in the middle. Germline values: CDR1 SGHDT, CDR2 YYEEEE. The CDR3 is CASSFVETGELFF. The DNA of the CDR3 is TGTGCCAGCAGCTTTGTGGAGACCGGGGAGCTGTTTTTT.